This TCR beta chain is from a study of neurological immune-mediated disorders (dated by TCRdb to between 2017 and 2020). Background for the entire study: Peripheral blood TCR-beta repertoires from HTLV-I-associated myelopathy (HAM/TSP) patients, multiple sclerosis patients and healthy controls were compared by UMI-based sequencing. Of the 68 subjects in the cohort, some 15 were HAM/TSP patients, about 34 were multiple sclerosis patients, and some 20 were healthy controls. Longitudinal samples, technical triplicates and paired sorted CD4+ and CD8+ T-cell subsets, alongside PBMC samples, were included among the approximately 98 TCR-beta libraries.

cDNA was synthesized by template-switch 5'RACE using a primer with a 10-nucleotide random unique molecular identifier that tagged each TCR transcript. Every sequencing run covered 15-18 subjects and yielded more than 170 million TCR-beta sequences. The RNeasy kit was used for extraction of total RNA. The KAPA Real-time Library Amplification kit was used to amplify TCR-beta VDJ regions with primers for the TCR constant region and the 5'RACE anchor. A first PCR added sample indexes and Illumina adaptors, after which a second PCR increased the library yield. After purification with Ampure beads, the TCR product of roughly 650 bp was size-selected on a 2% E-gel SizeSelection system. Before pooling, libraries had their quality checked on a Bioanalyzer, their concentration measured with Qubit, and their quantity determined with the Kapa Library Quantification kit. Libraries were sequenced paired-end 2 x 150 bp on an Illumina HiSeq 2500. To increase sequence diversity, about 25-30% phiX was spiked into each library pool. The published analysis was carried out like this. Quality-filtered reads were processed with the UMI-based MiGEC pipeline, which removed over 80% of raw TCR sequences during error correction. IMGT germline references were used for alignment of VDJ genes, and clonotypes were defined by a unique CDR3 amino acid sequence together with V-J genes. Clonal expansion, Shannon diversity and CDR3 relatedness (CalcPairwiseDistances, ClusterSamples) were evaluated with VDJtools, and phylogenetic trees were built with CLCbio workbench. Expanded clones were defined as having at least 8 unique UMIs, based on coefficient-of-variation modelling across technical triplicates. TCRdb's own reprocessing of the public reads used fastp at Q25 and MiXCR and kept productive beta chains. Each CDR3 protein appears once, grouped with its most common genes and DNA. TCRdb's processing, not the authors', yielded these V and J calls. In all, the sample holds 11,000 to 15,000 distinct CDR3 sequences, and roughly 13% of those were seen once. The ten largest clones take up around 45% of the sample.

The V and J ends are trimmed by 1 base and 3 bases, leaving 14 bases between them. Including cysteine and phenylalanine, the CDR3 has 15 amino acids. Only the CDR3 DNA is retained, 45 bases long and in frame from the first base. CDR1 and CDR2 are drawn from the germline V gene: SQVTM, ANQGSEA. The paper's findings and limits, for the study overall: No identical CDR3 amino acid sequences were shared among expanded clones across subjects, suggesting private TCR-beta repertoires in all groups. TCR clonal expansion was highest in HAM/TSP patients and lowest in MS patients, with MS patients falling below even healthy controls.

This clonotype was seen at least ten times. What antigen it recognizes has not been identified. Nothing much larger sits one base from this clone, and base qualities are not available. TCR libraries for sorted subsets were made from 950,000 to 1,000,000 sorted CD4+ or CD8+ T cells. Peripheral blood was subjected to Ficoll-Hypaque density gradient centrifugation to isolate PBMCs, which were then cryopreserved in liquid nitrogen. Paired sorted CD4+ and CD8+ subsets came from healthy controls, HAM/TSP patients and MS patients. The clonotype was recovered from a female donor with HTLV-1-associated myelopathy (HAM/TSP). Sequencing was carried out using CD8+ T cells from blood. Recombination connected TRBV29-1 to TRBJ2-3; the D gene is unclear. The DNA is TGCAGCGTTGAAGGGGCCGAGCCAACGACAGATACGCAGTATTTT. Its protein product is CSVEGAEPTTDTQYF.